This TCR beta chain is from a study of blood T cell repertoires in COVID-19. Clones were read by immunoSEQ multiplex PCR, and TCRdb kept only the in-frame ones, dropping some. The repertoire holds about 150,000 clones, 87% seen once, with more than 0.8% in the top ten. This TCR was sampled from a woman in her forties or fifties with acute or convalescent COVID-19. The sample comprised peripheral blood.

The CDR3 protein is CASSNAGTGVLSYTF. CDR3 sequence (DNA): TGTGCCAGCAGCAATGCCGGGACAGGGGTTTTGAGCTACACCTTC. This chain uses TRBV7-9 with TRBJ1-2, with 10 positions matching TRBD1. Germline loops: CDR1 SEHNR, CDR2 FQNEAQ (reference sequence). The ends lost 5 bases at V and 9 bases at J; junction bases unmatched: 12. CDR3 length: 15 residues.